The 32 T cell receptor beta chains listed next were all sequenced from one sample in a study of CXCR3-negative and CXCR3-positive naive CD8 T cells. It was by 5' RACE with UMI labels that the TRB cDNA libraries were prepared. TCRdb reanalyzed the 5' RACE reads, giving one entry per CDR3 protein sequence and no DNA. This table holds approximately 56,000 distinct CDR3 sequences. Material for sequencing was memory CD8+ T cells from blood. All receptors come from a human donor in good health. Some clones in this sample may be carry-over from other donors' samples.

V and J are TRBV12-5 and TRBJ2-3; with no DNA, the TCRdb D assignment of TRBD2 cannot be verified. This CDR3 has 18 residues. Germline CDR1 is LGHNT and CDR2 is FRNRAP. This CDR3 reads CASGGTSGERVSTDTQYF.

CDR3 region: CSVDEGFDGYTF. The chain carries TRBV29-1 and TRBJ1-2. The CDR3 consists of 12 residues. Germline V gene lookup returns CDR1 SQVTM and CDR2 ANQGSEA.

The rearrangement joins TRBV20-1 to TRBJ1-2; the TRBD1 assignment by TCRdb is unverifiable without DNA. The CDR3 contains 15 residues. Germline assignment: CDR1 DFQATT and CDR2 SNEGSKA (reference sequence). The CDR3 loop is CSARDAGQGASGYTF.

The chain joins TRBV9 to TRBJ1-2; the TCRdb call, TRBD1, lacks DNA for checking. This CDR3 comprises 17 residues. Germline values: CDR1 SGDLS, CDR2 YYNGEE. The CDR3 region is CASSTSLSGGTTYGYTF.

The J gene is TRBJ2-7, the V gene TRBV20-1; TCRdb returns TRBD1, unconfirmable since there is no DNA. Germline CDR1 reads DFQATT; CDR2 reads SNEGSKA (reference sequence). The CDR3 covers 14 residues. CDR3 sequence reads: CSARDPPGEVEQYF.

The V call is TRBV7-3, the J call TRBJ2-5. The germline V gene encodes CDR1 SGHTA and CDR2 FQGTGA. The CDR3 runs to 12 residues. This CDR3 reads CASSLMFGTQYF.

J is TRBJ2-5 and V is TRBV20-1; no DNA is available, so the TRBD2 call from TCRdb remains unchecked. Germline V gives CDR1 DFQATT, CDR2 SNEGSKA (reference sequence). This CDR3 spans 14 amino acids. The CDR3 region is CSARPPKEQETQYF.

The V gene is TRBV12-3 or TRBV12-4, the J gene TRBJ2-2. The CDR3 contains 14 residues. The CDR3 here is CASSSSDGAGELFF.

The V gene is TRBV4-3, the J gene TRBJ2-7. CDR1 and CDR2 from the germline V gene are LGHNA and YSLEER. The CDR3 runs 14 residues. The CDR3: CASSPINRVYEQYF.

V usage is TRBV21-1 and J usage is TRBJ2-7; TCRdb returns TRBD2, unconfirmable since there is no DNA. TRBV21-1 is shown as a pseudogene. The CDR3 loop spans 15 amino acids. CDR3 residues: CASSKTRQGVGEQYF.

This chain links TRBV7-6 with TRBJ2-5; TCRdb designates TRBD1, a call that cannot be tested without DNA. Looked up from germline, CDR1 is SGHVS and CDR2 is FNYEAQ. The CDR3 is 16 residues long. The chain's CDR3 is CASSLRGSRHGETQYF.

Considering frequency, this clonotype is large (0.1 to 1%). The chain employs TRBV19 and TRBJ2-1; TCRdb gives TRBD1 as the D gene, but with no DNA this cannot be confirmed. The CDR3 has 12 residues. The germline V gene has CDR1 LNHDA and CDR2 SQIVND (reference sequence). CDR3 sequence: CASSIGGHQQFF.

The chain uses TRBV6-5 and TRBJ2-1; TCRdb outputs TRBD1, but without DNA this stays unchecked. Germline V gene data show CDR1 as MNHEY and CDR2 as SVGAGI. This CDR3 is 13 amino acids long. Here the CDR3 reads CASSFLGSDEQFF.

The CDR3 protein is CSGEGELPEQFF. The J gene is TRBJ2-1, the V gene TRBV29-1; the TRBD2 assignment by TCRdb is unverifiable without DNA. Germline-derived CDR1 and CDR2 are SQVTM and ANQGSEA. The CDR3 extends over 12 amino acids.

The J gene is TRBJ2-3, the V gene TRBV7-8; TCRdb names TRBD2, which stays unverified in the absence of DNA. CDR3 length: 17 residues. Germline values: CDR1 SGHVS, CDR2 FQNEAQ. CDR3 residues: CASSPPLEREYADTQYF. Variable domain in full (rest from reference TRBV7-8 and TRBJ2-3): GAGVSQSPRYKVAKRGQDVALRCDPISGHVSLFWYQQALGQGPEFLTYFQNEAQLDKSGLPSDRFFAERPEGSVSTLKIQRTQQEDSAVYLCASSPPLEREYADTQYFGPGTRLTVL.

The genes are TRBV27 and TRBJ2-4; TCRdb selects TRBD2, and the lack of DNA leaves this call unchecked. The CDR3 has 13 amino acids. In germline, CDR1 is MNHEY, CDR2 SMNVEV (reference sequence). CDR3 residues: CASSFGGSNIQYF.

This chain links TRBV9 with TRBJ2-7; TCRdb's D gene call, TRBD1, goes unchecked for lack of DNA. Germline CDR1 reads SGDLS; CDR2 reads YYNGEE. CDR3 size: 13 residues. CDR3 amino acids: CASSPGELYEQYF.

The rearrangement uses TRBV27 and TRBJ2-1; as DNA is missing, the TRBD1 call by TCRdb cannot be tested. The CDR3 runs to 14 residues. Germline loops: CDR1 MNHEY, CDR2 SMNVEV (reference sequence). This chain's CDR3 is CASRTVRPSDEQFF.

The rearrangement links TRBV12-3 or TRBV12-4 to TRBJ2-7; TCRdb's D gene call, TRBD1, goes unchecked for lack of DNA. This CDR3 has 14 residues. CDR3: CASSLSGSTYEQYF.

CDR3 in amino acids: CSARASGREYNEQFF. V usage is TRBV20-1 and J usage is TRBJ2-1; as DNA is missing, the TRBD2 call by TCRdb cannot be tested. In germline, CDR1 is DFQATT, CDR2 SNEGSKA (reference sequence). CDR3 size: 15 residues.

The rearrangement joins TRBV6-2 or TRBV6-3 to TRBJ2-5; checking the TCRdb D call of TRBD2 is not possible without DNA. CDR1 and CDR2 from the germline V gene are MNHEY and SVGEGT. CDR3 length: 17 amino acids. This CDR3 reads CASSYSTTSGYQETQYF.

This chain connects TRBV4-1 to TRBJ1-2; as DNA is missing, the TRBD1 call by TCRdb cannot be tested. Germline loops: CDR1 MGHRA, CDR2 YSYEKL. This CDR3 has 14 amino acids. The chain's CDR3 is CASGQVRGIYGYTF.

V and J are TRBV28 and TRBJ2-4; there is no DNA to check the TCRdb D call of TRBD2. The CDR3 covers 15 residues. The germline gives CDR1 MDHEN, CDR2 SYDVKM. The CDR3: CASSLYGGDRNIQYF.

The CDR3 spells CSAQLEEPSRGSYEQYF. The rearrangement joins TRBV20-1 to TRBJ2-7; TCRdb outputs TRBD2, but without DNA this stays unchecked. Germline CDR1 DFQATT, CDR2 SNEGSKA (reference sequence). CDR3 size: 17 residues.

J is TRBJ2-1 and V is TRBV4-3; TCRdb's assignment of TRBD1 cannot be checked, as there is no DNA. This CDR3 spans 16 amino acids. Germline values: CDR1 LGHNA, CDR2 YSLEER. The chain's CDR3 is CASSQDRDSSYNEQFF.

The chain joins TRBV28 to TRBJ2-1; the D call from TCRdb, TRBD2, cannot be confirmed without DNA. This CDR3 spans 17 amino acids. CDR1 is MDHEN and CDR2 is SYDVKM in the germline V gene. CDR3: CASSKIAGGSPYNEQFF.

Judged by frequency, this clonotype is medium-sized. This chain links TRBV21-1 with TRBJ1-3; TCRdb gives TRBD1 as the D gene, but with no DNA this cannot be confirmed. TRBV21-1 is a listed pseudogene. The CDR3 is made up of 19 amino acids. CDR3 amino acids: CASSKGSPGRLTSGNTIYF.

V gene TRBV7-9 combines with J gene TRBJ2-7; TCRdb designates TRBD2, a call that cannot be tested without DNA. From germline, CDR1 is SEHNR and CDR2 FQNEAQ (reference sequence). The CDR3 totals 14 residues. The CDR3 is CASSLGGLVYEQYF.

V is TRBV12-3 or TRBV12-4 and J is TRBJ2-7. The CDR3 is 12 amino acids. The CDR3 sequence: CASMAVNYEQYF.

The chain couples TRBV12-5 to TRBJ1-1. This CDR3 has 13 amino acids. From germline, CDR1 is LGHNT and CDR2 FRNRAP. The CDR3: CASGLGHNPEAFF.

The genes are TRBV7-3 and TRBJ2-3; the TCRdb call, TRBD2, lacks DNA for checking. CDR1 is SGHTA and CDR2 is FQGTGA in the germline V gene. This CDR3 is built from 15 residues. The CDR3 sequence: CASSVLAGGQDTQYF.

V usage is TRBV29-1 and J usage is TRBJ2-4; without DNA, the TCRdb call of TRBD1 cannot be checked. Germline assignment: CDR1 SQVTM and CDR2 ANQGSEA. The CDR3 runs to 12 residues. This chain's CDR3 is CSVDGRKNIQYF.